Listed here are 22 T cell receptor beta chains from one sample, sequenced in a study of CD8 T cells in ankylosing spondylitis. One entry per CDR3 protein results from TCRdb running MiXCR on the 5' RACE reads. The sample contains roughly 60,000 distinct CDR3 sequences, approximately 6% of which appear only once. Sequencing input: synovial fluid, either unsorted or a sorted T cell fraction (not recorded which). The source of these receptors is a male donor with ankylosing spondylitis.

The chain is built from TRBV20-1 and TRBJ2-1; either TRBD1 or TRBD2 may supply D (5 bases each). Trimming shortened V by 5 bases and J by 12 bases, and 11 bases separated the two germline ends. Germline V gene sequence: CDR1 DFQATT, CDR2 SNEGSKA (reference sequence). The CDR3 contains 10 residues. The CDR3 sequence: CSAGHRGQFF. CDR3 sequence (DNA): TGCAGTGCTGGACACCGGGGGCAGTTCTTC.

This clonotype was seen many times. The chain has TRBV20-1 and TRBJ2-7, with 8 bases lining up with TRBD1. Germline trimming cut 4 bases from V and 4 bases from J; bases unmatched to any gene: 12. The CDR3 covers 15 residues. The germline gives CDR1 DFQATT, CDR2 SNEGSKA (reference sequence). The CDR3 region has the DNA TGCAGTGCTACAGACCGGGACAGGAGCCTTTACGAGCAGTACTTC. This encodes CSATDRDRSLYEQYF.

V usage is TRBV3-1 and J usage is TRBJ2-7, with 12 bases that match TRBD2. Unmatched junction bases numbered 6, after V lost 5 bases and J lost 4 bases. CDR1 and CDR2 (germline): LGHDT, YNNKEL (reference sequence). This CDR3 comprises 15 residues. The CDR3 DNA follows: TGTGCCAGCAGCGAGACTAGCGGGAGAGTATACGAGCAGTACTTC. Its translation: CASSETSGRVYEQYF.

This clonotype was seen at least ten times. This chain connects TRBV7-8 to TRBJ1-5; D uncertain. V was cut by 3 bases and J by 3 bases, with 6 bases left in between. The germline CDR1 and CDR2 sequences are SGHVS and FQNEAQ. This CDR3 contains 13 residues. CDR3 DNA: TGTGCCAGCAGCTTTCAGGTCAATCAGCCCCAGCATTTT. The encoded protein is CASSFQVNQPQHF.

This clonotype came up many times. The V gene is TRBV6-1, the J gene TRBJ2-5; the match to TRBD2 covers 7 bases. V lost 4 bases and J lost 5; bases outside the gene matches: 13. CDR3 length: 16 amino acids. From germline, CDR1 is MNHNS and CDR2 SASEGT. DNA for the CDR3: TGTGCCAGCAGTGCTCGATTCGGGGAGGGCGGGGAGACCCAGTACTTC. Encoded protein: CASSARFGEGGETQYF.

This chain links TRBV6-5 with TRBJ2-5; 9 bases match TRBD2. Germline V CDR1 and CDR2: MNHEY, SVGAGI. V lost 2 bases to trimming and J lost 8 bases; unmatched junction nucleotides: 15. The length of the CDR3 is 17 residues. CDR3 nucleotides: TGTGCCAGCAGTTACGGTAACATAGCGGGAGATTATGACACCCAGTACTTC. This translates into CASSYGNIAGDYDTQYF.

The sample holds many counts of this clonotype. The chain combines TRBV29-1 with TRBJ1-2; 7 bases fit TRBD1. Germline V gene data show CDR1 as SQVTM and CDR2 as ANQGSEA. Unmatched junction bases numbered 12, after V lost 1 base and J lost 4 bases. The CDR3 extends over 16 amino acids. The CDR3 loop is CSVEAGTAYNGYGYTF. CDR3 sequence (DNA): TGCAGCGTTGAAGCGGGGACAGCTTATAACGGCTATGGCTACACCTTC. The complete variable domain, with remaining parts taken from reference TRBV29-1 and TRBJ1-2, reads SAVISQKPSRDICQRGTSLTIQCQVDSQVTMMFWYRQQPGQSLTLIATANQGSEATYESGFVIDKFPISRPNLTFSTLTVSNMSPEDSSIYLCSVEAGTAYNGYGYTFGSGTRLTVV.

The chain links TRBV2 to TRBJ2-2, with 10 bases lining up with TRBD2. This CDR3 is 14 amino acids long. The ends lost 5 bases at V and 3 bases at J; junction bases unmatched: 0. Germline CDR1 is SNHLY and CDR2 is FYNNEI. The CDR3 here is CASSSGRDTGELFF. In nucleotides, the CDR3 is TGTGCCAGCAGTAGCGGGAGGGACACCGGGGAGCTGTTTTTT.

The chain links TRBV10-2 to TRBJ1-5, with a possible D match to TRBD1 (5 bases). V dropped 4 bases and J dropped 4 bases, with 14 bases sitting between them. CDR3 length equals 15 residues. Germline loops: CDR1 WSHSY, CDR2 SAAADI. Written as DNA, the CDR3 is TGCGCCAGCAGTGGGTCAGGACATCGAAATCAGCCCCAGCATTTT. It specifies CASSGSGHRNQPQHF.

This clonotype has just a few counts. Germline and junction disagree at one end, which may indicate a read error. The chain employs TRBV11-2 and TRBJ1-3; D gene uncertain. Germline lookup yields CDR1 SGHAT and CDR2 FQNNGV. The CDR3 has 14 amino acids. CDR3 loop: CASSSQVVAPQVDF. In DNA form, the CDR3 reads TGTGCCAGCAGCTCGCAAGTTGTGGCACCTCAGGTTGATTTT.

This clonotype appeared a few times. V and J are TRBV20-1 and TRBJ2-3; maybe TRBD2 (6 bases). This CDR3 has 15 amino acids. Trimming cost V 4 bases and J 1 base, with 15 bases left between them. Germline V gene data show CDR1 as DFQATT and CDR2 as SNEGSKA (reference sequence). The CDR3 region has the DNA TGCAGTGCTACGGGAGTAGGTTTGGGCACAGATACGCAGTATTTT. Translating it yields CSATGVGLGTDTQYF.

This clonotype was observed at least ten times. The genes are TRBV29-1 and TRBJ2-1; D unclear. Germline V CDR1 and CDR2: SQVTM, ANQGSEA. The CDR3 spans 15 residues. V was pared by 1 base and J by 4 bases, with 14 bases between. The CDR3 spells CSVEGHPPRYNEQFF. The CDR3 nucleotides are TGCAGCGTTGAAGGGCACCCGCCCAGGTACAATGAGCAGTTCTTC.

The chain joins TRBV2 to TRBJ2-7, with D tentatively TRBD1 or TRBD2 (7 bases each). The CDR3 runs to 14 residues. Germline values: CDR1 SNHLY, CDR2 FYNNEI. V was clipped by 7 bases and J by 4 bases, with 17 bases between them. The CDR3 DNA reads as TGTGCCAGCACCTGGGGGCAGGGGGGGTACGAGCAGTACTTC. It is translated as CASTWGQGGYEQYF.

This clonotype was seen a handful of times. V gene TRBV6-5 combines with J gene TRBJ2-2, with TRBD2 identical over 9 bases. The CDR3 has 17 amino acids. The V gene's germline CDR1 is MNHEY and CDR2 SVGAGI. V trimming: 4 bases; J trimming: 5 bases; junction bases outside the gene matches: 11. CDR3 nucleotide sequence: TGTGCCAGCAGTTCCACCATGGTGGCGGGAGGGACCGGGGAGCTGTTTTTT. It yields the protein CASSSTMVAGGTGELFF.

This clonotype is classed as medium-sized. The chain's CDR3 is CASSFSTVISIQYF. The CDR3 DNA follows: TGTGCCAGCAGTTTTTCCACTGTCATTAGCATTCAGTACTTC. V and J are TRBV12-3 or TRBV12-4 and TRBJ2-4; unclear D gene. The CDR3 consists of 14 residues. The V and J ends lost 3 bases and 9 bases respectively, with 15 bases between them.

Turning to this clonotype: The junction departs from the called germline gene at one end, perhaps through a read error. CDR3 nucleotide sequence: TGTGCCAGCAGCGAAGAGACAGGGGGTTTTACAGATACGCAGTATTTT. Its protein product is CASSEETGGFTDTQYF. The V gene is TRBV3-1, the J gene TRBJ2-3; 9 bases map to TRBD1. This CDR3 has 16 residues. Germline CDR1 is LGHDT and CDR2 is YNNKEL (reference sequence).

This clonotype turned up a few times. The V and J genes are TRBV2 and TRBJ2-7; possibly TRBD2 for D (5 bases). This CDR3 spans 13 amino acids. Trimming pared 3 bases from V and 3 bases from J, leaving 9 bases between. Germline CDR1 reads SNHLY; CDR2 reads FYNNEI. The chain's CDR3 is CASSDGGNYEQYF. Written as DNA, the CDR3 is TGTGCCAGCAGTGATGGAGGCAACTACGAGCAGTACTTC.

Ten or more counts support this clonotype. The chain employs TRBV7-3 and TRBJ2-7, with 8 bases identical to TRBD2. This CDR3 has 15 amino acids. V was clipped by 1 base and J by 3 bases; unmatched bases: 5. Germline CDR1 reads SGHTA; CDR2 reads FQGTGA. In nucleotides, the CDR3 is TGTGCCAGCAGCTTAAGAGCGGGAGTCGACTACGAGCAGTACTTC. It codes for CASSLRAGVDYEQYF.

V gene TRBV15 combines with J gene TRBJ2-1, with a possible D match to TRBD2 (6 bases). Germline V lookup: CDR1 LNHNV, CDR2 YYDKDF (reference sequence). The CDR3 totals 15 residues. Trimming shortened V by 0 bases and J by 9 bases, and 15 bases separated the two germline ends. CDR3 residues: CATSRDRTPGVEQFF. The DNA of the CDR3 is TGTGCCACCAGCAGAGATCGCACTCCGGGAGTTGAGCAGTTCTTC.

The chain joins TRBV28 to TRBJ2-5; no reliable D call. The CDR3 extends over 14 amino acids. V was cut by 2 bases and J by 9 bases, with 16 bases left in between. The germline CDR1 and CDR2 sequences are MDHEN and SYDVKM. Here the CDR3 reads CASSLGVGRTSQYF. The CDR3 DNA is TGTGCCAGCAGTTTAGGTGTGGGCCGTACGTCCCAGTACTTC.

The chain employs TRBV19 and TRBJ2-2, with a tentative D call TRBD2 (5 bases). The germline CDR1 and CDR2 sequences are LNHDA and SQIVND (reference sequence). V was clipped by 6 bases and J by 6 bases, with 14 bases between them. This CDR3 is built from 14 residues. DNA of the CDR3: TGTGCCAGTAGAGGACCGGGGATGCCCGGGGAGCTGTTTTTT. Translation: CASRGPGMPGELFF.

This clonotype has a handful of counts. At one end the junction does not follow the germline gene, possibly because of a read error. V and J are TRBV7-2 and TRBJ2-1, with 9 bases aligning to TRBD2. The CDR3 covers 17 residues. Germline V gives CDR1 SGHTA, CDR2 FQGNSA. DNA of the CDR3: TGTGCCAGCAGTTTAGTTGGTGGCGGGAGGGTAGGCAATGAGCAGTTCTTC. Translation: CASSLVGGGRVGNEQFF.